The rows below give T cell receptor beta chains drawn from one sample of a study of human T cells and chemical hapten exposure. TCRdb called the RACE reads again in MiXCR, with one record for every CDR3 protein. The sample lists 65,000 to 80,000 distinct CDR3 sequences; 8.6% were seen once. Sequenced: whole blood. The receptor source for this set is a male donor in good health. Some clones in this sample may be carry-over from other donors' samples. Both conserved end residues are part of each CDR3. The D gene is left open where the match is weak. The size of a clone is reported for some rows only, either as once, few or many, or as a class for expanded clones.

cdr3_nt: TGTGCCAGCAGCCACTGGACAGGGGATTCCTATGGCTACACCTTC; cdr3_aa: CASSHWTGDSYGYTF; clone_size: few; cdr3_length: 15; d_call: TRBD1; j_call: TRBJ1-2; v_call: TRBV5-6
cdr3_nt: TGCAGTGCAACACAGGGAAGAGCTGAAGCTTTCTTT; cdr3_aa: CSATQGRAEAFF; clone_size: -; cdr3_length: 12; d_call: -; j_call: TRBJ1-1; v_call: TRBV20-1
cdr3_nt: TGTGCCAGCAGCTTTTCAAGCTCCTACGAGCAGTACTTC; cdr3_aa: CASSFSSSYEQYF; clone_size: -; cdr3_length: 13; d_call: -; j_call: TRBJ2-7; v_call: TRBV6-2/TRBV6-3
cdr3_nt: TGTGCCAGCAGTGCAGTGGGAGATGAGAACATTCAGTACTTC; cdr3_aa: CASSAVGDENIQYF; clone_size: few; cdr3_length: 14; d_call: -; j_call: TRBJ2-4; v_call: TRBV6-1
cdr3_nt: TGTGCCAGCAGTCCTACAGGGGGCGAAAATGAAAAACTGTTTTTT; cdr3_aa: CASSPTGGENEKLFF; clone_size: many; cdr3_length: 15; d_call: TRBD1; j_call: TRBJ1-4; v_call: TRBV27
cdr3_nt: TGCGCCAGCGGGGGAGGTGAAGCTTTCTTT; cdr3_aa: CASGGGEAFF; clone_size: -; cdr3_length: 10; d_call: -; j_call: TRBJ1-1; v_call: TRBV10-2
cdr3_nt: TGCAGCGTTGCGGACAGGGCTACCTACGAGCAGTACTTC; cdr3_aa: CSVADRATYEQYF; clone_size: few; cdr3_length: 13; d_call: TRBD1; j_call: TRBJ2-7; v_call: TRBV29-1
cdr3_nt: TGTGCCAGCAGCTTAACCCAGGCGGGAGCCGGTTCCTACAATGAGCAGTTCTTC; cdr3_aa: CASSLTQAGAGSYNEQFF; clone_size: few; cdr3_length: 18; d_call: TRBD2; j_call: TRBJ2-1; v_call: TRBV11-2
cdr3_nt: TGTGCCAGCAGCCCGGACAGAGCAGATACGCAGTATTTT; cdr3_aa: CASSPDRADTQYF; clone_size: many; cdr3_length: 13; d_call: -; j_call: TRBJ2-3; v_call: TRBV3-1
cdr3_nt: TGTGCCAGCAGCCAAGGGGGACCGAATTATCAGCCCCAGCATTTT; cdr3_aa: CASSQGGPNYQPQHF; clone_size: few; cdr3_length: 15; d_call: -; j_call: TRBJ1-5; v_call: TRBV3-1
cdr3_nt: TGTGCCTGGAGTGTGGCTGTCAGGTGGAGCTCTGGGGCCAACGTCCTGACTTTC; cdr3_aa: CAWSVAVRWSSGANVLTF; clone_size: few; cdr3_length: 18; d_call: -; j_call: TRBJ2-6; v_call: TRBV30
cdr3_nt: TGTGCCAGCAGGGGTGGGTCCCAAGCTTTCTTT; cdr3_aa: CASRGGSQAFF; clone_size: few; cdr3_length: 11; d_call: -; j_call: TRBJ1-1; v_call: TRBV7-2
cdr3_nt: TGTGCCAGCAGTCAACCTCAGGGACTAGCGGGAGGCAAACCCGCAGATACGCAGTATTTT; cdr3_aa: CASSQPQGLAGGKPADTQYF; clone_size: few; cdr3_length: 20; d_call: TRBD2; j_call: TRBJ2-3; v_call: TRBV11-2
cdr3_nt: TGTGCCAGCAGCTTAGCACAGCCCATCTCTGGAAACACCATATATTTT; cdr3_aa: CASSLAQPISGNTIYF; clone_size: few; cdr3_length: 16; d_call: -; j_call: TRBJ1-3; v_call: TRBV7-2
cdr3_nt: TGTGCCAGCAGCCCACCCGGGGGTACGGCAGATACGCAGTATTTT; cdr3_aa: CASSPPGGTADTQYF; clone_size: few; cdr3_length: 15; d_call: -; j_call: TRBJ2-3; v_call: TRBV7-9
cdr3_nt: TGCAGTGCTAGAGCCAGGAGGGGCTCTCACTACGAGCAGTACTTC; cdr3_aa: CSARARRGSHYEQYF; clone_size: -; cdr3_length: 15; d_call: -; j_call: TRBJ2-7; v_call: TRBV20-1
cdr3_nt: TGTGCCAGCAGCTTAAAAGGTTGGGGCACTGAAGCTTTCTTT; cdr3_aa: CASSLKGWGTEAFF; clone_size: -; cdr3_length: 14; d_call: -; j_call: TRBJ1-1; v_call: TRBV7-6
cdr3_nt: TGTGCCAGCAGCACGAAAGGGGGCCCCAATCCCGATTACAATGAGCAGTTCTTC; cdr3_aa: CASSTKGGPNPDYNEQFF; clone_size: few; cdr3_length: 18; d_call: TRBD1; j_call: TRBJ2-1; v_call: TRBV7-7
cdr3_nt: TGCAGCGTTGATGGCCAGGGCCGTCGGGGAGAGACCCAGTACTTC; cdr3_aa: CSVDGQGRRGETQYF; clone_size: few; cdr3_length: 15; d_call: -; j_call: TRBJ2-5; v_call: TRBV29-1
cdr3_nt: TGTGCCAGCAGGCCCTCGCCGGACTCCTACAATGAGCAGTTCTTC; cdr3_aa: CASRPSPDSYNEQFF; clone_size: few; cdr3_length: 15; d_call: -; j_call: TRBJ2-1; v_call: TRBV7-2
cdr3_nt: TGTGCCAGCAGTTTCGTGCGGGAGGAGCAGTTCTTC; cdr3_aa: CASSFVREEQFF; clone_size: few; cdr3_length: 12; d_call: TRBD2; j_call: TRBJ2-1; v_call: TRBV6-6
cdr3_nt: TGTGCCAGCAGGTCTTCTGGTTCTGGGGCCAACGTCCTGACTTTC; cdr3_aa: CASRSSGSGANVLTF; clone_size: few; cdr3_length: 15; d_call: -; j_call: TRBJ2-6; v_call: TRBV6-1
cdr3_nt: TGTGCCAGCAGCGTTACTAGCGGGGGAGGGGAGCAGTACTTC; cdr3_aa: CASSVTSGGGEQYF; clone_size: -; cdr3_length: 14; d_call: TRBD2; j_call: TRBJ2-7; v_call: TRBV7-3
cdr3_nt: TGTGCCACAGCCCGGGACCTATACGAGCAGTACTTC; cdr3_aa: CATARDLYEQYF; clone_size: -; cdr3_length: 12; d_call: -; j_call: TRBJ2-7; v_call: TRBV10-3
cdr3_nt: TGTGCCAGCAGCGGGCAGGGACCCCAGGGAGAGACCCAGTACTTC; cdr3_aa: CASSGQGPQGETQYF; clone_size: many; cdr3_length: 15; d_call: -; j_call: TRBJ2-5; v_call: TRBV7-4
cdr3_nt: TGCAGTGCTAGAGACTCAGGGGGCTTCTACAATGAGCAGTTCTTC; cdr3_aa: CSARDSGGFYNEQFF; clone_size: many; cdr3_length: 15; d_call: TRBD1; j_call: TRBJ2-1; v_call: TRBV20-1
cdr3_nt: TGTGCCAGCAGCCTGGGTCGGGGAGGCTACGAGCAGTACTTC; cdr3_aa: CASSLGRGGYEQYF; clone_size: -; cdr3_length: 14; d_call: -; j_call: TRBJ2-7; v_call: TRBV7-3
cdr3_nt: TGTGCTAGTGGTATCCCACTTGGAGCCATATATTTT; cdr3_aa: CASGIPLGAIYF; clone_size: many; cdr3_length: 12; d_call: -; j_call: TRBJ1-3; v_call: TRBV12-5
cdr3_nt: TGTGCCAGCAGCGTCTCAAACACCGGGGAGCTGTTTTTT; cdr3_aa: CASSVSNTGELFF; clone_size: few; cdr3_length: 13; d_call: -; j_call: TRBJ2-2; v_call: TRBV9
cdr3_nt: TGTGCCAGCGTGAGGGGGGCTAATTCACCCCTCCACTTT; cdr3_aa: CASVRGANSPLHF; clone_size: many; cdr3_length: 13; d_call: -; j_call: TRBJ1-6; v_call: TRBV5-5
cdr3_nt: TGTGCCAGCAGCTTACTTCCTTGGGACAGGGTTTACAATGAGCAGTTCTTC; cdr3_aa: CASSLLPWDRVYNEQFF; clone_size: -; cdr3_length: 17; d_call: TRBD1; j_call: TRBJ2-1; v_call: TRBV7-9
cdr3_nt: TGTGCCAGCAGTGAGGTAACAGGGACCTACGAGCAGTACTTC; cdr3_aa: CASSEVTGTYEQYF; clone_size: few; cdr3_length: 14; d_call: -; j_call: TRBJ2-7; v_call: TRBV25-1
cdr3_nt: TGTGCCAGCAGTTTATCGGTACGCACAGATACGCAGTATTTT; cdr3_aa: CASSLSVRTDTQYF; clone_size: -; cdr3_length: 14; d_call: -; j_call: TRBJ2-3; v_call: TRBV27
cdr3_nt: TGTGCCAGCGATGGTTGGCTAGCGGGAGACACAGATACGCAGTATTTT; cdr3_aa: CASDGWLAGDTDTQYF; clone_size: few; cdr3_length: 16; d_call: TRBD2; j_call: TRBJ2-3; v_call: TRBV2
cdr3_nt: TGTGCCAGCAGCTTGCGGATGGTCAGCACCATGAACACTGAAGCTTTCTTT; cdr3_aa: CASSLRMVSTMNTEAFF; clone_size: many; cdr3_length: 17; d_call: -; j_call: TRBJ1-1; v_call: TRBV7-9